The TCR beta chain under discussion was sequenced for a study of early T cells in non-severe SARS-CoV-2 infection. Researchers tagged individual cDNA molecules with unique molecular identifiers. TCRdb ran MiXCR on the 5' RACE reads and lists one entry per CDR3 protein. The repertoire holds roughly 70,000 distinct CDR3 sequences, with roughly 13% as singletons. This receptor was taken from an adult who was a healthcare worker with PCR-confirmed SARS-CoV-2 infection or an uninfected control (not recorded which). Input material: whole blood.

Here the CDR3 reads CASSILVDGANVLTF. The CDR3 bases are TGTGCCAGTAGTATTTTAGTGGACGGGGCCAACGTCCTGACTTTC. This chain uses TRBV19 with TRBJ2-6; unclear D gene. There are 15 residues in the CDR3. Germline V CDR1 and CDR2: LNHDA, SQIVND (reference sequence). V dropped 3 bases and J dropped 4 bases, with 10 bases sitting between them.